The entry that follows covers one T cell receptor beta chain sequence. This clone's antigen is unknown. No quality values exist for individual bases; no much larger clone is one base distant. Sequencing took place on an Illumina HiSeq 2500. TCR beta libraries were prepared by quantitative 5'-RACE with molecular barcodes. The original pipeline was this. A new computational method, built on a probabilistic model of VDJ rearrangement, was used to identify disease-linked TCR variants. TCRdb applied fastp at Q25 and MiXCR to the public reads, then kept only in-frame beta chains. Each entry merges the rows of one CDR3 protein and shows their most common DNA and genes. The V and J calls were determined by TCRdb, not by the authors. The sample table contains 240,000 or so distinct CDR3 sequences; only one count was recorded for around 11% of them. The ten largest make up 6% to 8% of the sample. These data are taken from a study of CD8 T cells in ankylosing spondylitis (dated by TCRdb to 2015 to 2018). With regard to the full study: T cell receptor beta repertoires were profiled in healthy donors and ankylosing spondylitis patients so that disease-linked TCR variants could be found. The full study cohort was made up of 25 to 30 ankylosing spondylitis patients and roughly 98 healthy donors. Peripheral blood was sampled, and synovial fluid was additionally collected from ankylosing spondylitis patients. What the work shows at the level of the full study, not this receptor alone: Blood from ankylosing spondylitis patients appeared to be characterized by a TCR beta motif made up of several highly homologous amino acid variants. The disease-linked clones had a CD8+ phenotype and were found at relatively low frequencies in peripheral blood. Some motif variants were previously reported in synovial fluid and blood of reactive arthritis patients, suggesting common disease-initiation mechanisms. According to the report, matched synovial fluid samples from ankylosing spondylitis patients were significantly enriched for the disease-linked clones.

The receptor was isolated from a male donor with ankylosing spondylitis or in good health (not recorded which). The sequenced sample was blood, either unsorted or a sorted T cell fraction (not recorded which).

The DNA is as follows: TGCAGCGTTCCCCCCCCCACTAGCGGGGGGAACACCGGGGAGCTGTTTTTT. Translated, it reads CSVPPPTSGGNTGELFF. The sequence links TRBV29-1 to TRBJ2-2, with 11 bases aligning to TRBD2. The germline V gene gives CDR1 as SQVTM and CDR2 as ANQGSEA. The V end gives up 5 bases and the J end 1 base, leaving 9 bases in the junction not matched to a gene. The CDR3 covers 17 residues, taking in both the cysteine and the phenylalanine. Only CDR3 DNA is held: 51 bases, read in frame from base 1.